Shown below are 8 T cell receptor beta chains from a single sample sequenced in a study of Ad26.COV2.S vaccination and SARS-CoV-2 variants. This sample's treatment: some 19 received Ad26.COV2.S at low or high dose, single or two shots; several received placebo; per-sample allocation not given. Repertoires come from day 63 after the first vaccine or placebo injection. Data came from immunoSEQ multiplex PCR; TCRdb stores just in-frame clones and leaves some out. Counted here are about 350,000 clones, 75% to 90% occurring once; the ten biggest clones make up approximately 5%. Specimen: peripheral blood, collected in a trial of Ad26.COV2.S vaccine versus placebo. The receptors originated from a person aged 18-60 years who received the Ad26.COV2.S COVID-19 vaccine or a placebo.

CDR3 loop: CASSYSGQGGGYGYTF. The CDR3 nucleotides read TGTGCCAGCAGTTACTCCGGACAGGGAGGTGGCTATGGCTACACCTTC. The chain uses TRBV6-6 and TRBJ1-2; 8 nucleotides match TRBD1. The J segment lost 4 bases and the V segment lost 0 bases, leaving 7 bases of the junction unmatched. The CDR3 is made up of 16 amino acids. Germline CDR1 and CDR2: MNHNY and SVGAGI (reference sequence).

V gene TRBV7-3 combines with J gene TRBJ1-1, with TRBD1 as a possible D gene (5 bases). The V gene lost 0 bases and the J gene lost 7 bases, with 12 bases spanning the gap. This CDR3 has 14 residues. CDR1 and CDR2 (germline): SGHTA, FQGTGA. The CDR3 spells CASSLTGGTGEAFF. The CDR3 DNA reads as TGTGCCAGCAGCTTAACCGGGGGTACGGGTGAAGCTTTCTTT.

CDR3 nucleotides: TGCAGCGTCACAGGGGGCCTAAACACCGGGGAGCTGTTTTTT. Residues: CSVTGGLNTGELFF. The rearrangement joins TRBV29-1 to TRBJ2-2; 9 bases are a match to TRBD1. The CDR3 consists of 14 residues. Trimming cost V 6 bases and J 2 bases; bases outside gene matches: 4. The germline V gene encodes CDR1 SQVTM and CDR2 ANQGSEA.

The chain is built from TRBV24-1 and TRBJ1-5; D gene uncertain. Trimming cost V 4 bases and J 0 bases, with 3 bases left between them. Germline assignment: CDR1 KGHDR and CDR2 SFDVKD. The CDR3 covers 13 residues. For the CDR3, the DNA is TGTGCCACCAGTGACCATAGCAATCAGCCCCAGCATTTT. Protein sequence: CATSDHSNQPQHF.

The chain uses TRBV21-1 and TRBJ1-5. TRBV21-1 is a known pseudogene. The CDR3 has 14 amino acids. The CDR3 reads CASSKAGNNQPQHF. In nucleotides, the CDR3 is TGTGCCAGCAGCAAAGCAGGGAATAATCAGCCCCAGCATTTT.

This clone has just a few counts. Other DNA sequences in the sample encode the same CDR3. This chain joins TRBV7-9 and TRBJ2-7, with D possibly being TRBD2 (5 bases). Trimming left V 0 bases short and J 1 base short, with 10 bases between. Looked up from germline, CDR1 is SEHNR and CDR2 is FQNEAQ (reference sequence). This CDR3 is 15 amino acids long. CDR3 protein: CASSLARTGSYEQYF. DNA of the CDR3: TGTGCCAGCAGCTTAGCCCGGACGGGATCCTACGAGCAGTACTTC.

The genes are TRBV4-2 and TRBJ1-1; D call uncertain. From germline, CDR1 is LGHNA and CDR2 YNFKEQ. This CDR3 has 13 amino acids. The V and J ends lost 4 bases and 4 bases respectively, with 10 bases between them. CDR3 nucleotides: TGTGCCAGCAGCCCCCCTAAAGGCACTGAAGCTTTCTTT. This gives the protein CASSPPKGTEAFF.

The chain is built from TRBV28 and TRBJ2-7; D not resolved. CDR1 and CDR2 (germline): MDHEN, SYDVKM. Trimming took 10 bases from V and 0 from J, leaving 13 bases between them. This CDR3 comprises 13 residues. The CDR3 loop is CATRRSSSYEQYF. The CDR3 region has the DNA TGTGCCACCAGAAGATCCAGCTCCTACGAGCAGTACTTC. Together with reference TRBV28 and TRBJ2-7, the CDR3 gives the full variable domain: DVKVTQSSRYLVKRTGEKVFLECVQDMDHENMFWYRQDPGLGLRLIYFSYDVKMKEKGDIPEGYSVSREKKERFSLILESASTNQTSMYLCATRRSSSYEQYFGPGTRLTVT.